This T cell receptor (beta chain) is drawn from a study of shared T cell receptors in the human thymus. Produced via immunoSEQ multiplex PCR; TCRdb's table is partial and in-frame only. The repertoire holds hundreds of thousands of clones, with roughly 86% as singletons. CDR1 and CDR2 (germline): SEHNR, FQNEAQ (reference sequence). V lost 5 bases, J lost 4 bases, and 8 bases lay in between. The CDR3 sequence is 12 residues long. The same data also contributed to another study, on human thymus T cells. From that report: Among the donors, all were healthy Finnish infants having corrective surgery for congenital heart defects. The thymus was resected at corrective cardiac surgery. Biased V and J segment usage appeared in thymus and peripheral blood.

The sample was thymocytes. V is TRBV7-9 and J is TRBJ1-1; unclear D gene. The clonotype was recovered from a boy in the first two years of life with a congenital heart defect. CDR3 DNA sequence: TGTGCCAGCAGCCACATCTCCACTGAAGCTTTCTTT. Protein product: CASSHISTEAFF. The variable domain in full, completed from reference TRBV7-9 and TRBJ1-1, reads DTGVSQNPRHKITKRGQNVTFRCDPISEHNRLYWYRQTLGQGPEFLTYFQNEAQLEKSRLLSDRFSAERPKGSFSTLEIQRTEQGDSAMYLCASSHISTEAFFGQGTRLTVV.